The 22 T cell receptor beta chains below come from one sample, sequenced in a study of T-cell reconstitution after alpha-beta-depleted transplantation in children. Researchers prepared the TCRbeta library using unique molecular identifiers, the study reports. TCRdb re-analysed the PCR reads in MiXCR, keeping a single row per CDR3 protein. The repertoire holds 490,000 or so distinct CDR3 sequences, roughly an eighth seen once, with about 5.4% in the top ten. The sequencing used PBMCs from the stem cell graft donor, collected from the stem cell graft. Receptors were obtained from a human donor who donated a stem cell graft to a child with combined immunodeficiency.

This clonotype turned up a few times. The chain's CDR3 is CSVEESRMNNEQFF. The CDR3 DNA reads TGCAGCGTTGAAGAGTCCAGGATGAACAATGAGCAGTTCTTC. The chain carries TRBV29-1 and TRBJ2-1, with no clear D. Deletions cut 0 bases from V and 5 bases from J, with 11 bases between. The CDR3 runs to 14 residues. Per germline, CDR1 SQVTM and CDR2 ANQGSEA.

The gene calls are TRBV7-2 and TRBJ2-2, with 8 bases matching TRBD1. CDR1 and CDR2 (germline): SGHTA, FQGNSA. V was clipped by 0 bases and J by 5 bases; unmatched bases: 5. The CDR3 has 16 residues. CDR3 nucleotide sequence: TGTGCCAGCAGCTTAGCCCGCGACAGGGGTACCGGGGAGCTGTTTTTT. This encodes CASSLARDRGTGELFF.

The gene calls are TRBV20-1 and TRBJ2-1, with D maybe TRBD2 (6 bases). The CDR3 is 16 amino acids. Germline CDR1 DFQATT, CDR2 SNEGSKA (reference sequence). Trimming cost V 5 bases and J 3 bases, with 20 bases left between them. The CDR3 spells CSAYPLKTSHYNEQFF. In DNA, the CDR3 is TGCAGTGCTTACCCCCTCAAGACTAGTCACTACAATGAGCAGTTCTTC.

This clonotype appeared a few times. The V gene is TRBV10-3, the J gene TRBJ1-1; D possibly corresponds to TRBD1 (6 bases). The CDR3 has 14 residues. Germline lookup yields CDR1 ENHRY and CDR2 SYGVKD. Trimming left V 0 bases short and J 8 bases short, with 13 bases between. CDR3 loop: CAISESNREKEAFF. The CDR3 DNA is TGTGCCATCAGTGAGTCGAACAGGGAGAAGGAAGCTTTCTTT.

This clonotype was observed a handful of times. The chain has TRBV12-3 or TRBV12-4 and TRBJ2-3; no clear D. There are 14 residues in the CDR3. V lost 6 bases and J 1 base, leaving 11 bases between the germline ends. CDR3 loop: CASRPDRGTDTQYF. DNA for the CDR3: TGTGCCAGCAGACCTGACCGGGGCACAGATACGCAGTATTTT.

This clonotype has a count of ten or more. This rearrangement joins TRBV7-2 to TRBJ2-7; D possibly uses TRBD1 or TRBD2 (5 bases each). CDR1 and CDR2 (germline): SGHTA, FQGNSA. V dropped 11 bases and J dropped 6 bases, with 20 bases sitting between them. The CDR3 is 13 residues long. In nucleotides, the CDR3 is TGTGCCCCTGCCCTCTGGTCAGGGAGCGAGCAGTACTTC. It specifies CAPALWSGSEQYF.

The chain uses TRBV7-3 and TRBJ2-7; TRBD2 aligns across 8 bases. Trimming took 5 bases from V and 9 from J; bases not matched to a gene: 12. This CDR3 comprises 14 residues. Germline CDR1 is SGHTA and CDR2 is FQGTGA. The chain's CDR3 is CASSPYPGGDGQYF. Written as DNA, the CDR3 is TGTGCCAGCAGCCCCTATCCGGGAGGGGACGGGCAGTACTTC.

The chain uses TRBV4-1 and TRBJ2-1; 11 bases are a match to TRBD2. The CDR3 is made up of 14 amino acids. V lost 6 bases, J lost 6 bases, and 4 bases stayed unmatched. From germline, CDR1 is MGHRA and CDR2 YSYEKL. This chain's CDR3 is CASRAGTSGNEQFF. The CDR3 coding sequence is TGCGCCAGCAGAGCCGGGACTAGCGGCAATGAGCAGTTCTTC.

There are a few counts of this clonotype. The chain employs TRBV6-1 and TRBJ1-2; TRBD1 aligns across 10 bases. CDR3 length: 17 residues. The germline gives CDR1 MNHNS, CDR2 SASEGT. With 6 bases clipped from V and 3 bases from J, the junction kept 13 bases outside the gene matches. The DNA of the CDR3 is TGTGCCAGCAGCGAAATAGGGGACAGGGGATCGGACTATGGCTACACCTTC. Translation gives CASSEIGDRGSDYGYTF.

This clonotype was seen a few times. The V and J genes are TRBV12-3 or TRBV12-4 and TRBJ2-2; 7 bases match TRBD2. V was pared by 6 bases and J by 0 bases, with 7 bases of the junction left unmatched. The CDR3 spans 16 residues. CDR3 sequence: CASSPTSVSNTGELFF. In nucleotides, the CDR3 is TGTGCCAGCAGCCCTACTAGCGTATCGAACACCGGGGAGCTGTTTTTT.

This chain connects TRBV5-1 to TRBJ1-4; 7 bases agree with TRBD1. V dropped 3 bases and J dropped 4; count of bases not matched to a gene: 3. CDR1 and CDR2 from the germline V gene are SGHRS and YFSETQ. This CDR3 is 14 amino acids long. The CDR3 DNA reads as TGCGCCAGCAGCTGGGGACAGATTAATGAAAAACTGTTTTTT. Residues: CASSWGQINEKLFF.

This clonotype turned up a few times. The V and J genes are TRBV4-3 and TRBJ2-5; 7 bases are a match to TRBD1. Germline V gene data show CDR1 as LGHNA and CDR2 as YSLEER. This CDR3 has 15 amino acids. V lost 3 bases, J lost 1 base, and 5 bases stayed unmatched. The DNA of the CDR3 is TGCGCCAGCAGCCAGGACTGGACAGGCCAAGAGACCCAGTACTTC. This encodes CASSQDWTGQETQYF.

The rearrangement links TRBV6-5 to TRBJ1-1; D call uncertain. The CDR3 is 11 amino acids. Germline values: CDR1 MNHEY, CDR2 SVGAGI. Trimming removed 4 bases from V and 8 bases from J, with 8 bases in between. CDR3 DNA: TGTGCCAGCAGTTGGCGGAAAGAAGCTTTCTTT. It is translated as CASSWRKEAFF.

This clonotype has a count of ten or more. The chain recombines TRBV10-3 with TRBJ1-5, with D unclear. The germline V and J ends were trimmed by 8 bases and 5 bases, with 13 bases remaining between them. From germline, CDR1 is ENHRY and CDR2 SYGVKD. The CDR3 is 13 amino acids. The CDR3 spells CAISSIKDQPQHF. CDR3 coding DNA: TGTGCCATCTCATCCATTAAGGATCAGCCCCAGCATTTT.

This clonotype was seen more than once but under ten times. The V call is TRBV27, the J call TRBJ2-5; TRBD2 aligns across 8 bases. V lost 2 bases and J lost 0; bases outside the gene matches: 5. This CDR3 is 16 amino acids long. Germline V CDR1 and CDR2: MNHEY, SMNVEV (reference sequence). CDR3 sequence: CASSLTRGGYQETQYF. DNA of the CDR3: TGTGCCAGCAGTTTAACCCGGGGGGGCTACCAAGAGACCCAGTACTTC.

There are a few counts of this clonotype. The chain combines TRBV12-3 or TRBV12-4 with TRBJ1-5, with 9 bases lining up with TRBD1. V lost 2 bases, J lost 8 bases, and 1 base stayed unmatched. This CDR3 comprises 13 residues. The CDR3 sequence: CASSLWTGEPQHF. The CDR3 DNA sequence: TGTGCCAGCAGTTTATGGACAGGGGAGCCCCAGCATTTT.

The chain recombines TRBV4-2 with TRBJ1-4; 7 bases are shared with TRBD1. After removal of 3 bases from V and 4 bases from J, the junction contained 5 bases not matched to a gene. The CDR3 loop spans 15 amino acids. Per the germline V gene, CDR1 is LGHNA and CDR2 is YNFKEQ. DNA of the CDR3: TGTGCCAGCAGCCAGGGACAGCGTATTAATGAAAAACTGTTTTTT. It yields the protein CASSQGQRINEKLFF.

This clonotype was seen many times. This sequence joins TRBV7-9 and TRBJ2-3, with D perhaps assigned TRBD1 or TRBD2 (5 bases each). This CDR3 contains 18 residues. The V and J ends lost 4 bases and 2 bases respectively, with 22 bases between them. Germline CDR1 reads SEHNR; CDR2 reads FQNEAQ (reference sequence). In nucleotides, the CDR3 is TGTGCCAGCAGCTCTCTATGGGACCGAATGAAAGTCACAGATACGCAGTATTTT. It translates to CASSSLWDRMKVTDTQYF.

The table lists this clonotype with a few counts. This chain uses TRBV9 with TRBJ2-1, with D perhaps matching TRBD1 or TRBD2 (7 bases each). Trimming took off 0 bases at V and 6 bases at J, with 22 bases between the two ends. CDR3 length equals 18 residues. The germline V gene has CDR1 SGDLS and CDR2 YYNGEE. The CDR3 reads CASSVGKKGGGNINEQFF. The CDR3 coding sequence is TGTGCCAGCAGCGTAGGAAAGAAGGGAGGGGGCAATATCAATGAGCAGTTCTTC.

This clonotype has just one count. The junction departs from the called germline gene at one end, perhaps through a read error. The chain recombines TRBV12-3 or TRBV12-4 with TRBJ2-1; TRBD1 agrees at 7 bases. The CDR3 loop spans 15 amino acids. The CDR3 region is CASSLQGVVYSEQFF. The CDR3 bases are TGTGCCAGCAGCCTTCAGGGGGTGGTCTACAGTGAGCAGTTCTTC.

In this sample, this clonotype turned up a few times. This chain joins TRBV4-3 and TRBJ1-1; no clear D. CDR1 and CDR2 (germline): LGHNA, YSLEER. Trimming took off 0 bases at V and 8 bases at J, with 13 bases between the two ends. This CDR3 comprises 14 residues. The CDR3 reads CASSQDLGGSEAFF. In nucleotides, the CDR3 is TGCGCCAGCAGCCAAGATTTAGGAGGTTCCGAAGCTTTCTTT.

In this sample, this clonotype turned up many times. The rearrangement uses TRBV4-1 and TRBJ2-7, with 8 bases identical to TRBD2. The V gene's germline CDR1 is MGHRA and CDR2 YSYEKL. The CDR3 consists of 15 residues. The J segment lost 4 bases and the V segment lost 0 bases, leaving 5 bases of the junction unmatched. The CDR3 loop reads CASSQEGTRMYEQYF. The CDR3 coding sequence is TGCGCCAGCAGCCAAGAGGGGACTAGAATGTACGAGCAGTACTTC.